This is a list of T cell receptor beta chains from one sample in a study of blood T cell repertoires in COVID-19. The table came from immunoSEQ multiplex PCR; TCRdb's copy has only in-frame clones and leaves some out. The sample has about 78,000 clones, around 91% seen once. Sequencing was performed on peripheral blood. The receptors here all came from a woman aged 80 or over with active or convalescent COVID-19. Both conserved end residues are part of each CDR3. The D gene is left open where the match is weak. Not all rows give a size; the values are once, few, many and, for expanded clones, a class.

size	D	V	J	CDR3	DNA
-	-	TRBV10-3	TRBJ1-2	CAISESSKGDYGYTF	TGTGCCATCAGTGAGTCCTCGAAGGGGGATTATGGCTACACCTTC
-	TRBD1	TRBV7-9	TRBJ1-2	CASSVRDRPQNGYTF	TGTGCCAGCAGCGTACGGGACAGGCCCCAAAATGGCTACACCTTC
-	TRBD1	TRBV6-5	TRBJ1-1	CASSYLTGQGEAFF	TGTGCCAGCAGTTACTTGACAGGACAGGGCGAAGCTTTCTTT
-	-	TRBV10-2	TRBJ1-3	CASSEREGFRNTIYF	TGCGCCAGCAGTGAGAGAGAGGGTTTTAGAAACACCATATATTTT
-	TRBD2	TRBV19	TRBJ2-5	CASSRLAARPETQYF	TGTGCCAGTAGTAGGCTAGCGGCAAGACCAGAGACCCAGTACTTC
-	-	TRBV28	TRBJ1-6	CASSSPGGFNSPLHF	TGTGCCAGCAGTTCCCCGGGAGGTTTTAATTCACCCCTCCACTTT
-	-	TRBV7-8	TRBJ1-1	CASSFGPQLGTEAFF	TGTGCCAGCAGCTTTGGTCCACAGCTTGGCACTGAAGCTTTCTTT
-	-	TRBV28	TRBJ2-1	CASSSGGSGYNEQFF	TGTGCCAGCAGTTCGGGCGGTTCGGGGTACAATGAGCAGTTCTTC
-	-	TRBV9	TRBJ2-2	CASSPGGGDGELFF	TGTGCCAGCAGCCCCGGAGGTGGGGACGGGGAGCTGTTTTTT
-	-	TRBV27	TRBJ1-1	CASSSNQRGTEAFF	TGTGCCAGCAGTTCCAACCAACGAGGGACTGAAGCTTTCTTT
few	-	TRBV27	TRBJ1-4	CASSLSKEEKLFF	TGTGCCAGCAGCTTATCCAAGGAGGAAAAACTGTTTTTT
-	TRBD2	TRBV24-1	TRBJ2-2	CATSAGLAGVVGELFF	TGTGCCACCAGTGCCGGACTAGCGGGGGTGGTCGGGGAGCTGTTTTTT
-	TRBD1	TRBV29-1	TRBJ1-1	CSGIRQGLSEAFF	TGCAGCGGGATCCGACAGGGGCTATCCGAAGCTTTCTTT
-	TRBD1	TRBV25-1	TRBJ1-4	CASKDRVDEKLFF	TGTGCCAGCAAAGACAGGGTGGATGAAAAACTGTTTTTT
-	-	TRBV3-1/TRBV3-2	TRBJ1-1	CASSERGRDTEAFF	TGTGCCAGCTCGGAGCGGGGTCGGGACACTGAAGCTTTCTTT
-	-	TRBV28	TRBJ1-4	CASSLPLAGGEKLFF	TGTGCCAGCAGTTTGCCCCTCGCGGGGGGTGAAAAACTGTTTTTT
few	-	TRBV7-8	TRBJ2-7	CASSFLQGYEQYF	TGTGCCAGCAGCTTCCTACAGGGTTACGAGCAGTACTTC
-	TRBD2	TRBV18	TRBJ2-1	CASSPPGLGYNEQFF	TGTGCCAGCTCACCTCCGGGACTAGGCTACAATGAGCAGTTCTTC
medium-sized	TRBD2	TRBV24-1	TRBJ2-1	CATSDATSGSYNEQFF	TGTGCCACCAGTGACGCGACTAGCGGGAGTTACAATGAGCAGTTCTTC
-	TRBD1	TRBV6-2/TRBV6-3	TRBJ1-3	CASSYPDRGHSGNTIYF	TGTGCCAGCAGTTACCCGGACAGGGGGCACTCTGGAAACACCATATATTTT
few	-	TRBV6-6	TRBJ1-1	CAHHRQPNTEAFF	TGTGCCCATCATCGACAGCCGAACACTGAAGCTTTCTTT
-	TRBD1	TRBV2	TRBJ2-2	CASSDRTGVAGELFF	TGTGCCAGCAGTGATCGGACAGGGGTGGCCGGGGAGCTGTTTTTT
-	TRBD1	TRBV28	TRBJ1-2	CASSTTGTGFYGYTF	TGTGCCAGCAGTACCACCGGGACAGGGTTCTATGGCTACACCTTC
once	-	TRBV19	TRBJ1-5	CASSTRGEFFQPQHF	TGTGCCAGTAGTACCAGGGGTGAATTTTTTCAGCCCCAGCATTTT
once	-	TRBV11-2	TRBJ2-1	CASSSVGSGTYNEQFF	TGTGCCAGCAGCTCCGTGGGTAGCGGTACCTACAATGAGCAGTTCTTC
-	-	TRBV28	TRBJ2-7	CASGGTAPYEQYF	TGTGCCAGCGGCGGGACAGCTCCCTACGAGCAGTACTTC
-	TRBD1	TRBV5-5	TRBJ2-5	CASSRIPGQGGRIETQYF	TGTGCCAGCAGCCGCATCCCGGGACAGGGCGGCCGGATAGAGACCCAGTACTTC
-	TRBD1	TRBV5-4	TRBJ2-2	CASSLRRGRDTGELFF	TGTGCCAGCAGCTTGCGCAGGGGGCGAGACACCGGGGAGCTGTTTTTT
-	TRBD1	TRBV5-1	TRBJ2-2	CASSLPRTGGPGELFF	TGCGCCAGCAGCTTACCCCGGACAGGCGGTCCCGGGGAGCTGTTTTTT
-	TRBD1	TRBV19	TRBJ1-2	CASSRDSMYGYTF	TGTGCCAGCTCAAGGGACAGCATGTATGGCTACACCTTC
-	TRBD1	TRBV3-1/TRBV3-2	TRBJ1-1	CASSQRTGGSEAFF	TGTGCCAGCAGCCAAAGGACAGGGGGTTCTGAAGCTTTCTTT
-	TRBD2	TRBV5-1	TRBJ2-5	CASSLIPGGTGQETQYF	TGCGCCAGCAGTCTTATACCCGGGGGGACGGGGCAAGAGACCCAGTACTTC
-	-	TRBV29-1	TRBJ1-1	CSLVITGRITEAFF	TGCAGCCTAGTGATTACAGGGCGAATCACTGAAGCTTTCTTT
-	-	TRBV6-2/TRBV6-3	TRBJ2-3	CASRLAPGLTDTQYF	TGTGCCAGCCGCCTGGCCCCGGGACTCACAGATACGCAGTATTTT
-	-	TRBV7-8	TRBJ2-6	CASQGVSSAGANVLTF	TGTGCCAGCCAAGGGGTCTCTTCGGCTGGGGCCAACGTCCTGACTTTC
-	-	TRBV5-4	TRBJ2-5	CASSLAGVIETQYF	TGTGCCAGCAGCTTGGCAGGGGTAATAGAGACCCAGTACTTC
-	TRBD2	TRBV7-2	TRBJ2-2	CASSLGSRGGTGELFF	TGTGCCAGCAGCTTAGGGTCTCGGGGAGGGACCGGGGAGCTGTTTTTT
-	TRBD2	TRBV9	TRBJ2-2	CASSVGLADNTGELFF	TGTGCCAGCAGCGTAGGACTAGCCGATAACACCGGGGAGCTGTTTTTT
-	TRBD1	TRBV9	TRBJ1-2	CASSKGQGEYGYTF	TGTGCCAGCAGCAAGGGACAGGGGGAGTATGGCTACACCTTC
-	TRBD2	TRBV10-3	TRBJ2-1	CAISDLLAGGFIEQFF	TGTGCCATCAGTGACCTCCTAGCGGGAGGGTTTATTGAGCAGTTCTTC
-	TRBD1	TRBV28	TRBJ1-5	CASRPGQGSIQPQHF	TGTGCCAGCAGACCGGGACAGGGGTCGATTCAGCCCCAGCATTTT
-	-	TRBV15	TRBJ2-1	CATSRTGTGSYNEQFF	TGTGCCACCAGCAGGACAGGTACAGGGTCCTACAATGAGCAGTTCTTC
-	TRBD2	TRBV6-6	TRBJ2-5	CASSGLARETQYF	TGTGCCAGCAGCGGACTAGCTAGGGAGACCCAGTACTTC
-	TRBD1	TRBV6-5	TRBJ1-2	CASSYSAGTEGYTF	TGTGCCAGCAGTTACTCGGCGGGGACAGAAGGCTACACCTTC
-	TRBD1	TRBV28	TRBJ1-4	CASSTPKQGVEKLFF	TGTGCCAGCAGTACTCCAAAACAGGGGGTTGAAAAACTGTTTTTT